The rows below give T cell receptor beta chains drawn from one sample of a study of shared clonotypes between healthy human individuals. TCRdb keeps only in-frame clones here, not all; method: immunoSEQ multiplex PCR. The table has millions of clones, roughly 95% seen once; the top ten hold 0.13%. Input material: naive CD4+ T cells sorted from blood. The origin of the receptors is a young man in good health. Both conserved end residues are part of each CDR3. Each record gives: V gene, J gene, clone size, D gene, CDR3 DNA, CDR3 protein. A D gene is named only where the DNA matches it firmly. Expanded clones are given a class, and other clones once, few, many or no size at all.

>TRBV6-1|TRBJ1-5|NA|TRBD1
TGTGCCAGCAAGGGACAGGGGTTCATTGCCCAGCATTTT
CASKGQGFIAQHF
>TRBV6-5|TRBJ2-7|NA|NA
TGTGCCAGCAGTCGGGATAGCGCCGAGCAGTACTTC
CASSRDSAEQYF
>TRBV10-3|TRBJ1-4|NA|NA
TGTGCCGCCGGACAGCCTAATGAAAAACTGTTTTTT
CAAGQPNEKLFF
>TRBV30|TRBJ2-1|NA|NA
TGTGCCTGGAGTGTACCGGGGAAAGCTAACAATGAGCAGTTCTTC
CAWSVPGKANNEQFF
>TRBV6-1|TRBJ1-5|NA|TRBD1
TGTGCCAGCAGTGAAACCCGACAGGGCAGGGCTAGCAATCAGCCCCAGCATTTT
CASSETRQGRASNQPQHF
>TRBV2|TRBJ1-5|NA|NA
TGTGCCAGCCGCCAGAACAATCAGCCCCAGCATTTT
CASRQNNQPQHF
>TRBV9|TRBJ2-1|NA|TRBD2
TGTGCCAGCAGCGTAACGAGCGGGGGTACCCCTGAGCAGTTCTTC
CASSVTSGGTPEQFF
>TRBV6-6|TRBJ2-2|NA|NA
TGTGCCAGCAGTTCTACGGGACACAGCACCGGGGAGCTGTTTTTT
CASSSTGHSTGELFF
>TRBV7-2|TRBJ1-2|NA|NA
TGTGCCAGCAGCTTCCGCTTACTGGATGGCTACACCTTC
CASSFRLLDGYTF
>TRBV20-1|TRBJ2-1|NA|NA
TGCAGTGCCTACGGAGGTTTTGAGCAGTTCTTC
CSAYGGFEQFF
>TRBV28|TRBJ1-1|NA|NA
TGTGCCAGCAGTGGTAGGGGGAGATCTGAAGCTTTCTTT
CASSGRGRSEAFF
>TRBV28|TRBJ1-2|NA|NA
TGTGCCAGCAGTACCCGGGAGGATGGCTACACCTTC
CASSTREDGYTF
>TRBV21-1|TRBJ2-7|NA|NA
TGTGCCCTCCTAACCGGGGCCCGGGGTTTTGGCGAGCAGTACTTC
CALLTGARGFGEQYF
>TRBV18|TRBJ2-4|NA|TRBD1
TGTGCCAGCTCACGGACAGGGCAAGGAAACATTCAGTACTTC
CASSRTGQGNIQYF
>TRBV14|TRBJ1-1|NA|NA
TGTGCCAGCAGCCAAATGAGATCGTTAGGAGCTTTCTTT
CASSQMRSLGAFF
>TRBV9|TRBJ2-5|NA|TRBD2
TGTGCCAGCAGCGTAGATTGGAGGCGGACTAGCGGGGATCAAGAGACCCAGTACTTC
CASSVDWRRTSGDQETQYF
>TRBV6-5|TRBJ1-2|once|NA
TGTGCCAGCAGTTACTCGAGTAGGGGAATCTATGGCTACACCTTC
CASSYSSRGIYGYTF
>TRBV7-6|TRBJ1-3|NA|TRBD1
TGTGCCAGCAGCCAAGGGGCAGGGGGTTCCTCTGGAAACACCATATATTTT
CASSQGAGGSSGNTIYF
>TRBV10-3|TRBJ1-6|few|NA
TGTGCCATCAGTGAAGGAAGGGATTCACCCCTCCACTTT
CAISEGRDSPLHF
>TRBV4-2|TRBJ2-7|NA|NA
TGTGCCAGCAGCCAAGATCTCGGTCCCTACGAGCAGTACTTC
CASSQDLGPYEQYF
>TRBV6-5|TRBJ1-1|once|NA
TGTGCCAGCAGTTCTCCCGGGGGTCGAGCTTTCTTT
CASSSPGGRAFF
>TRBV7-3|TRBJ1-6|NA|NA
TGTGCCAGCAGGGACCAGGGACTATCACCCCTCCACTTT
CASRDQGLSPLHF
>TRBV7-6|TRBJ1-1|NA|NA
TGTGCCAGCAGCCGCCGGGACGGGGTGAACACTGAAGCTTTCTTT
CASSRRDGVNTEAFF
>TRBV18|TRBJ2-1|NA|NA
TGTGCCAGCTCACTCCTGGGGGTAAACAATGAGCAGTTCTTC
CASSLLGVNNEQFF
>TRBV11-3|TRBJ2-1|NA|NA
TGTGCCAGCAGCTCAACCAGGGAACGGGTCAATGAGCAGTTCTTC
CASSSTRERVNEQFF
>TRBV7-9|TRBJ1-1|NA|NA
TGTGCCAGCAGCTTAGTCCCCAGAACCCCTATGAACACTGAAGCTTTCTTT
CASSLVPRTPMNTEAFF
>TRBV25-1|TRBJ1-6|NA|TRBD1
TGTGCCAGCAGTGTTACAGGGGGTACCACCCTCCACTTT
CASSVTGGTTLHF
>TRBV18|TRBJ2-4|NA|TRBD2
TGTGCCAGCTCCCCACTAGCGGGGGGCCGAAACATTCAGTACTTC
CASSPLAGGRNIQYF